The 21 T cell receptor beta chains below were found in one sample sequenced in a study of blood T cell repertoires in COVID-19. Data came from immunoSEQ multiplex PCR; TCRdb stores just in-frame clones and leaves some out. The sample yields 300,000 to 400,000 clones, approximately 83% seen once. The sample consisted of PBMCs or T cells enriched from blood (not recorded which). The receptors derive from a woman aged 35 to 49 with acute COVID-19.

The chain is built from TRBV6-5 and TRBJ1-1; 7 nucleotides line up with TRBD1. This CDR3 spans 16 amino acids. CDR1 MNHEY and CDR2 SVGAGI come from the germline V gene. The trim removed 1 base at V and 0 bases at J, leaving 5 bases unmatched. CDR3: CASSYLGTDLNTEAFF. The CDR3 DNA reads as TGTGCCAGCAGTTACTTGGGGACAGACTTGAACACTGAAGCTTTCTTT.

The chain links TRBV5-4 to TRBJ2-3; 9 bases are a match to TRBD1. The J segment lost 3 bases and the V segment lost 4 bases, leaving 6 bases of the junction unmatched. Germline-derived CDR1 and CDR2 are SGHNT and YYREEE (reference sequence). This CDR3 has 15 residues. The CDR3 nucleotides read TGTGCCAGCAGCCGACAGGGGGTGGTAACAGATACGCAGTATTTT. This codes for CASSRQGVVTDTQYF.

The chain uses TRBV12-5 and TRBJ1-1, with 7 bases aligning to TRBD1. This CDR3 comprises 18 residues. Germline V gene lookup returns CDR1 LGHNT and CDR2 FRNRAP. Trimming removed 1 base from V and 2 bases from J; junction bases left unmatched: 13. The DNA for the CDR3 is TGTGCTAGTGGTTTGGCCATTAGTAAGGGACAGATCAACACTGAAGCTTTCTTT. Its protein product is CASGLAISKGQINTEAFF.

The chain recombines TRBV5-4 with TRBJ1-3, with D possibly being TRBD1 (5 bases). V was shortened by 0 bases and J by 4 bases, with 8 bases between the two germline ends. Germline-derived CDR1 and CDR2 are SGHNT and YYREEE (reference sequence). The CDR3 runs to 14 residues. CDR3 amino acids: CASSLEGRGNTIYF. CDR3 DNA sequence: TGTGCCAGCAGCTTGGAGGGGAGGGGAAACACCATATATTTT.

The rearrangement links TRBV18 to TRBJ1-1, with a tentative D call TRBD1 (6 bases). The CDR3 is 16 amino acids. CDR1 is KGHSH and CDR2 is LQKENI in the germline V gene. Trimming stripped 0 bases from V and 5 bases from J, with 16 bases between. CDR3 residues: CASSPPGVGARTEAFF. Written as DNA, the CDR3 is TGTGCCAGCTCACCACCGGGGGTGGGGGCGCGGACTGAAGCTTTCTTT.

The rearrangement joins TRBV9 to TRBJ1-2; D call uncertain. CDR3 size: 15 residues. Trimming took off 0 bases at V and 1 base at J, with 10 bases between the two ends. Germline CDR1 is SGDLS and CDR2 is YYNGEE. DNA for the CDR3: TGTGCCAGCAGCGTAGCGTGGAGCAGTAACTATGGCTACACCTTC. It codes for CASSVAWSSNYGYTF.

CDR3 in DNA: TGCGCCAGCAGCCTTGACAGAAACAATGAGCAGTTCTTC. Residues: CASSLDRNNEQFF. The chain couples TRBV4-3 to TRBJ2-1; D is possibly TRBD1 (5 bases). In germline, CDR1 is LGHNA, CDR2 YSLEER. This CDR3 region has 13 residues. Trimming cost V 4 bases and J 5 bases, with 9 bases left between them.

J is TRBJ2-3 and V is TRBV4-3; 7 bases match TRBD2. CDR1 is LGHNA and CDR2 is YSLEER in the germline V gene. The V gene end was trimmed by 2 bases and the J gene end by 6 bases; junction bases not matched to a gene: 5. The CDR3 spans 14 residues. CDR3 nucleotide sequence: TGCGCCAGCAGCCAATTTCGGGGGGTCGATACGCAGTATTTT. Translating gives CASSQFRGVDTQYF.

This chain links TRBV28 with TRBJ2-1, with 11 bases identical to TRBD2. CDR3 size: 15 residues. The J segment lost 8 bases and the V segment lost 7 bases, leaving 10 bases of the junction unmatched. Germline CDR1 is MDHEN and CDR2 is SYDVKM. The CDR3 sequence is CASKIIAGGPYEQFF. CDR3 nucleotides: TGTGCCAGCAAAATAATAGCGGGAGGGCCGTATGAGCAGTTCTTC.

The chain links TRBV27 to TRBJ1-5, with TRBD1 matching 7 bases. The CDR3 covers 13 residues. From germline, CDR1 is MNHEY and CDR2 SMNVEV (reference sequence). The junction had 6 bases not matched to a gene; V was cut back by 6 bases and J by 7 bases. Here the CDR3 reads CASSRGSWQPQHF. As DNA, the CDR3 is TGTGCCAGCAGCAGGGGGAGTTGGCAGCCCCAGCATTTT.

The chain carries TRBV10-3 and TRBJ2-3, with TRBD2 matching over 13 bases. This CDR3 region has 16 residues. Looked up from germline, CDR1 is ENHRY and CDR2 is SYGVKD. Losses at the gene ends were 6 bases for V and 5 bases for J; bases not matched to a gene: 8. CDR3: CAIRDGLAGEVDTQYF. The CDR3 DNA is TGTGCCATCAGAGATGGACTAGCGGGAGAGGTAGATACGCAGTATTTT.

The chain combines TRBV5-1 with TRBJ1-4; D call uncertain. Trimming left V 5 bases short and J 0 bases short, with 8 bases between. The CDR3 is 14 residues long. CDR1 and CDR2 (germline): SGHRS, YFSETQ. CDR3 sequence reads: CASSWGATNEKLFF. CDR3 nucleotides: TGCGCCAGCAGTTGGGGAGCAACTAATGAAAAACTGTTTTTT.

This chain links TRBV5-6 with TRBJ1-5; D call uncertain. In germline, CDR1 is SGHDT, CDR2 YYEEEE. V was trimmed by 1 base and J by 10 bases, leaving 9 bases between them. The CDR3 spans 12 residues. CDR3 protein: CASSLSLGPQHF. DNA of the CDR3: TGTGCCAGCAGCTTGTCCCTAGGTCCCCAGCATTTT.

The genes are TRBV27 and TRBJ2-3; TRBD1 agrees at 9 bases. After removal of 5 bases from V and 4 bases from J, the junction contained 1 base not matched to a gene. This CDR3 region has 13 residues. CDR1 MNHEY and CDR2 SMNVEV come from the germline V gene (reference sequence). The CDR3 loop is CASSRDRADTQYF. The CDR3 DNA reads TGTGCCAGCAGTCGGGACAGGGCAGATACGCAGTATTTT.

This CDR3 reads CASSQMSGLNYGYTF. The CDR3 DNA reads TGTGCCAGCAGCCAAATGTCGGGTTTAAACTATGGCTACACCTTC. The rearrangement links TRBV2 to TRBJ1-2; the D is unclear. From germline, CDR1 is SNHLY and CDR2 FYNNEI. The CDR3 sequence is 15 residues long. Trimming stripped 6 bases from V and 2 bases from J, with 16 bases between.

The V gene is TRBV19, the J gene TRBJ1-1; 7 nucleotides align to TRBD1. V was pared by 6 bases and J by 7 bases, with 8 bases of the junction left unmatched. Germline values: CDR1 LNHDA, CDR2 SQIVND (reference sequence). The CDR3 runs 13 residues. The CDR3 nucleotides read TGTGCCAGTAGCATTAACAGGGGCCTTGAAGCTTTCTTT. Translating it yields CASSINRGLEAFF.

This rearrangement joins TRBV5-1 to TRBJ1-5; 7 bases line up with TRBD1. The CDR3 contains 15 residues. The junction had 7 bases not matched to a gene; V was cut back by 4 bases and J by 3 bases. The germline CDR1 and CDR2 sequences are SGHRS and YFSETQ. The CDR3 DNA reads as TGCGCCAGCAGCCCGATGACAGGGCTCAATCAGCCCCAGCATTTT. Translation gives CASSPMTGLNQPQHF.

This CDR3 reads CSASSRGGNQPQHF. The DNA for the CDR3 is TGCAGTGCTAGTAGCAGGGGGGGCAATCAGCCCCAGCATTTT. The rearrangement links TRBV20-1 to TRBJ1-5; 7 bases agree with TRBD1. The CDR3 loop spans 14 amino acids. Germline values: CDR1 DFQATT, CDR2 SNEGSKA (reference sequence). V lost 3 bases and J lost 2; bases outside the gene matches: 4.

The J gene is TRBJ1-1, the V gene TRBV19; 7 bases fit TRBD1. CDR3 length equals 16 residues. CDR1 is LNHDA and CDR2 is SQIVND in the germline V gene (reference sequence). V gave up 7 bases and J gave up 1 base; unmatched junction bases: 12. The DNA for the CDR3 is TGTGCCAGTACCGCGGGACAGCTTATAAAGAACACTGAAGCTTTCTTT. Residues: CASTAGQLIKNTEAFF. Combining the CDR3 with reference TRBV19 and TRBJ1-1 gives the whole variable domain DGGITQSPKYLFRKEGQNVTLSCEQNLNHDAMYWYRQDPGQGLRLIYYSQIVNDFQKGDIAEGYSVSREKKESFPLTVTSAQKNPTAFYLCASTAGQLIKNTEAFFGQGTRLTVV.

The rearrangement uses TRBV18 and TRBJ2-7; 11 positions match TRBD1. Per the germline V gene, CDR1 is KGHSH and CDR2 is LQKENI. Unmatched junction bases numbered 5, after V lost 3 bases and J lost 1 base. The CDR3 runs 16 residues. The CDR3 DNA reads TGTGCCAGCTCACCCTCAGGGACAGGGGGGTCCTACGAGCAGTACTTC. Protein: CASSPSGTGGSYEQYF.

The J gene is TRBJ1-1, the V gene TRBV10-3, with D maybe TRBD1 (6 bases). The CDR3 runs to 17 residues. The V and J ends lost 0 bases and 10 bases respectively, with 24 bases between them. CDR1 and CDR2 (germline): ENHRY, SYGVKD. The CDR3 is CAISESMDESSRGGAFF. In DNA form, the CDR3 reads TGTGCCATCAGTGAGTCGATGGACGAAAGTTCTAGGGGGGGAGCTTTCTTT.